This T cell receptor beta chain stems from a study of blood T cell repertoires in COVID-19 (dated by TCRdb to 2018 to 2020). For context, the study as a whole: The collaborator samples originated in the United States, Italy and Spain and spanned the acute and convalescent phases of COVID-19. The repertoires were made available in a free public database intended to serve as a resource for research on the immune response to SARS-CoV-2. The prospective study material was composed of cDNA or gDNA derived from T cells, B-cell-depleted T cells, or PBMCs. Samples came from the ongoing ImmuneRACE study (first 160 participants) plus 1,254 subjects from 6 global collaborators. HLA class I and class II types, where available, came from metadata supplied by the sample provider rather than from assay-based typing. Nearly every sample came with metadata listing a de-identified subject ID, COVID-19 status, age in years and sex. Deeply sampled blood TCRbeta repertoires from subjects exposed to, actively infected with, or recovered from COVID-19 were included in the dataset. Paper-wide results and their limitations: The quantity of clinical and demographic metadata differed by source and by participant and was supplied without curation.

Collaborating institutions collected whole blood in K2EDTA tubes following their own protocols. For TCRbeta analysis, collaborator samples were shipped as frozen whole blood, as isolated PBMCs, or as DNA extracted from either sample type. TCRbeta CDR3 regions were amplified from genomic DNA by means of the immunoSEQ Assay, a bias-controlled multiplex PCR. As for the authors' bioinformatics: The number of nucleated cells in each sample was estimated by amplification of reference gene primers within the assay. Sequence reads were collapsed and filtered to measure the absolute abundance of every unique TCRbeta CDR3 rearrangement. For each sample, productive Simpson clonality was calculated as the square root of Simpson's diversity index across productive rearrangements. Imported from immuneACCESS, the table was reduced by TCRdb to in-frame sequences with V and J called. These copies leave out some clones; in studies compared against another copy, an unresolved V gene accounts for under half, and the cause of the remainder is not known. V, J and clone size reflect that table, while D and trimming were determined from the DNA. Here the sample has about 280,000 clones; roughly 85% occur a single time. 4% to 6% of the sample lies in the top ten.

In the case of this clone: No cognate antigen has been identified for it. Base qualities are not provided; no much larger clone lies one nucleotide away.

CDR1 and CDR2, looked up from the germline V gene, are SNHLY and FYNNEI. The CDR3 runs 13 amino acids, cysteine and phenylalanine included. Of all the DNA, just the CDR3 is kept, 39 bases in frame from base 1. The junction shows trimming of 6 bases on V and 6 bases on J, and the gene matches do not reach 5 bases of it. The sequencing sample was made of peripheral blood. The clonotype originates from a man aged 50 or older with active or convalescent COVID-19. This chain is built from TRBV2 and TRBJ1-1; 9 central bases correspond to TRBD1. DNA sequence: TGTGCCAGCAGCCACAGGGGGCGGCCTGAAGCTTTCTTT. Its translation reads: CASSHRGRPEAFF.